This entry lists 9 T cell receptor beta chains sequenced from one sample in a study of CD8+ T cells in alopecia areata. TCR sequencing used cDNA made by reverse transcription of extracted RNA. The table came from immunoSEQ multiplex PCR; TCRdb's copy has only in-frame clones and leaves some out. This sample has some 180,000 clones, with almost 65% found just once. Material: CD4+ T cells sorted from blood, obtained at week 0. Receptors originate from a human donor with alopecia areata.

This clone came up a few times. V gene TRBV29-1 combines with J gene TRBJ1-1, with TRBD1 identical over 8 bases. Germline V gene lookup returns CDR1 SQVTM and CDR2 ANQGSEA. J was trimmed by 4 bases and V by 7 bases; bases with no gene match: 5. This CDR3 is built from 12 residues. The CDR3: CSDGQGTTEAFF. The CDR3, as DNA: TGCAGCGATGGACAGGGTACCACTGAAGCTTTCTTT.

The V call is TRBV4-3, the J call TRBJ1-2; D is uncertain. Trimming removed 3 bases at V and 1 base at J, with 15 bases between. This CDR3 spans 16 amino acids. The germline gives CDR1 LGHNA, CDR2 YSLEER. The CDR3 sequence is CASSQGSVSINYGYTF. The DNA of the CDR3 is TGCGCCAGCAGCCAGGGGTCAGTGAGCATTAACTATGGCTACACCTTC.

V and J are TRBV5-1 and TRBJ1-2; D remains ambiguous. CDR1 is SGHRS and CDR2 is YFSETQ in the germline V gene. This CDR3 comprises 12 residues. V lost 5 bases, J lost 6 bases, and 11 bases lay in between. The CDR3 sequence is CASRDGRNGYTF. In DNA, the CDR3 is TGCGCCAGCAGGGACGGACGGAATGGCTACACCTTC.

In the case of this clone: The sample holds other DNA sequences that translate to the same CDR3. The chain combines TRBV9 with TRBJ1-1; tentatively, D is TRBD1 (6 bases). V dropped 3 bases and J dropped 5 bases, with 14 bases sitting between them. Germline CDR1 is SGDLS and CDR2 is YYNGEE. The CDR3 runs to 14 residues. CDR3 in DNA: TGTGCCAGCAGCGCACAGGGAGGCGGAACTGAAGCTTTCTTT. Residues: CASSAQGGGTEAFF. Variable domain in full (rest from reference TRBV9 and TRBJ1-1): DSGVTQTPKHLITATGQRVTLRCSPRSGDLSVYWYQQSLDQGLQFLIQYYNGEERAKGNILERFSAQQFPDLHSELNLSSLELGDSALYFCASSAQGGGTEAFFGQGTRLTVV.

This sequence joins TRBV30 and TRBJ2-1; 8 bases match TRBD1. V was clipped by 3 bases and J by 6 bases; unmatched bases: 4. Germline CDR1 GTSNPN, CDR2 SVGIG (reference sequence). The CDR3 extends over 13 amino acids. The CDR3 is CAWSPDRGNEQFF. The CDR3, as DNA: TGTGCCTGGAGCCCCGACAGGGGCAATGAGCAGTTCTTC. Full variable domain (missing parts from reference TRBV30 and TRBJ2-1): SQTIHQWPATLVQPVGSPLSLECTVEGTSNPNLYWYRQAAGRGLQLLFYSVGIGQISSEVPQNLSASRPQDRQFILSSKKLLLSDSGFYLCAWSPDRGNEQFFGPGTRLTVL.

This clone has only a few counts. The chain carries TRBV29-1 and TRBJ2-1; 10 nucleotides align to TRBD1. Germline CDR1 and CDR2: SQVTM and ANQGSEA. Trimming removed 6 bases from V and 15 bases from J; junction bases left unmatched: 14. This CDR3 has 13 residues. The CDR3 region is CSVCNSGTGVGFF. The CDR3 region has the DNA TGCAGCGTCTGCAATTCCGGGACAGGGGTGGGGTTCTTC.

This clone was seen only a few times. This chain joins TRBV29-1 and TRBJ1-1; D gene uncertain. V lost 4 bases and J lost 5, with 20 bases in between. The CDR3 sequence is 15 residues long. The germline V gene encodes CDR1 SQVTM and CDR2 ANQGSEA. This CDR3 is CSVVWSGGFRTEAFF. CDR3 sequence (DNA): TGCAGCGTTGTCTGGTCAGGAGGATTTCGAACTGAAGCTTTCTTT.

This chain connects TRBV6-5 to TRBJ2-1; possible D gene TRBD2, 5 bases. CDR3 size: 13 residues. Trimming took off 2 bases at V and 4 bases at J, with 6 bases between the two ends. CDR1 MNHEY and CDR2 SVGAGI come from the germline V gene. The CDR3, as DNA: TGTGCCAGCAGTTACAGCGGTTACAATGAGCAGTTCTTC. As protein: CASSYSGYNEQFF.

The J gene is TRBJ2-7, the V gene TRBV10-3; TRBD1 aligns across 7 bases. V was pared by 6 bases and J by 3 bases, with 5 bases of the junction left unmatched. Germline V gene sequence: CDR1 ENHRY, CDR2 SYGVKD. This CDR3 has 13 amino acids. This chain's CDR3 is CAIRPGTDYEQYF. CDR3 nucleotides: TGTGCCATCAGACCCGGGACAGACTACGAGCAGTACTTC.